Listed below are T cell receptor beta chains from one sample, sequenced in a study of cytomegalovirus exposure and HLA in healthy donors. Only in-frame clones appear in the TCRdb table, and some are missing; sequencing was by immunoSEQ multiplex PCR. The table lists about 180,000 clones, about 82% of them singletons. Sequenced material: PBMCs. These receptors were taken from a woman aged 25-40 years in good health and CMV-seronegative. The CDR3 runs from the conserved cysteine through the conserved F or W. The D gene is left open where the match is weak. Part of the rows lack a size; the others show once, few, many or a class for expanded clones.

V	size	J	D	DNA	CDR3
TRBV12-5	NA	TRBJ2-6	NA	TGTGCTAGTGCTAACTCTGGGGCCAACGTCCTGACTTTC	CASANSGANVLTF
TRBV2	NA	TRBJ1-1	NA	TGTGCCAGCAGTGTGGAGCAGAACACTGAAGCTTTCTTT	CASSVEQNTEAFF
TRBV7-9	NA	TRBJ1-1	NA	TGTGCCAGCACCACCCGGGACATAAAAAATGAAGCTTTCTTT	CASTTRDIKNEAFF
TRBV7-8	NA	TRBJ1-2	NA	TGTGCCAGCAGCTTAGATGCACAGGGCTTTGGCTACACCTTC	CASSLDAQGFGYTF
TRBV27	NA	TRBJ2-4	NA	TGTGCCAGCAGCGGTTTTGCCAAAAACATTCAGTACTTC	CASSGFAKNIQYF
TRBV30	NA	TRBJ2-1	TRBD2	TGTGCCTGGGAGGGCCGGAGTAGCGGGGGGTCGCATGAGCAGTTCTTC	CAWEGRSSGGSHEQFF
TRBV5-6	NA	TRBJ2-3	NA	TGTGCCAGCAGCTTTTGGGGGGGGGCTACAGATACGCAGTATTTT	CASSFWGGATDTQYF
TRBV25-1	NA	TRBJ2-3	TRBD1	TGTGCCAGCAGTGAATGGGGGGACAGGGGGTCAGATACGCAGTATTTT	CASSEWGDRGSDTQYF
TRBV19	few	TRBJ1-2	NA	TGTGCCAGTAGTATAGACCCAGGGGACTATGGCTACACCTTC	CASSIDPGDYGYTF
TRBV4-1	NA	TRBJ2-3	TRBD2	TGCGCCAGCAGCCTCTCGGGACTAGCGGGTGAATTAACAGATACGCAGTATTTT	CASSLSGLAGELTDTQYF
TRBV6-1	NA	TRBJ1-5	NA	TGTGCCAGCAGTGGGTATCGGGACAATCAGCCCCAGCATTTT	CASSGYRDNQPQHF